Presented here are 21 T cell receptor beta chains from one specimen sequenced in a study of blood T cell repertoires in COVID-19. The repertoire was sequenced with immunoSEQ multiplex PCR; TCRdb's copy has only in-frame clones and lacks some. The data show about 34,000 clones, roughly nine tenths seen once. What was sequenced was peripheral blood. The origin of the receptors is a man aged 65 to 85 with active COVID-19.

V usage is TRBV6-5 and J usage is TRBJ1-5; possibly TRBD1 for D (5 bases). Per the germline V gene, CDR1 is MNHEY and CDR2 is SVGAGI. Trimming pared 9 bases from V and 4 bases from J, leaving 16 bases between. The CDR3 loop spans 14 amino acids. CDR3 amino acids: CASIGAGRNQPQHF. For the CDR3, the DNA is TGTGCCAGTATCGGGGCAGGGAGGAATCAGCCCCAGCATTTT.

This clone was found a few times. This chain links TRBV7-8 with TRBJ2-7, with D hard to call. Per germline, CDR1 SGHVS and CDR2 FQNEAQ. The ends were cut back, 1 base at V and 0 bases at J, with 7 bases in the middle. This CDR3 spans 14 amino acids. This chain's CDR3 is CASSLGWHSYEQYF. Written as DNA, the CDR3 is TGTGCCAGCAGCTTAGGATGGCACTCCTACGAGCAGTACTTC.

This CDR3 is CASSQGGASGAYEQYF. The CDR3 region has the DNA TGCGCCAGCAGCCAAGGGGGGGCTAGCGGAGCCTACGAGCAGTACTTC. The chain joins TRBV4-1 to TRBJ2-7, with D possibly being TRBD2 (7 bases). The CDR3 contains 16 residues. Germline V gives CDR1 MGHRA, CDR2 YSYEKL. Trimming removed 1 base from V and 2 bases from J, with 15 bases in between.

The CDR3 DNA sequence: TGCAGCGTTGTCTTCCCCAATGAAAAACTGTTTTTT. Encoded protein: CSVVFPNEKLFF. J is TRBJ1-4 and V is TRBV29-1, with D hard to call. The CDR3 length is 12 residues. V was shortened by 4 bases and J by 5 bases, with 8 bases between the two germline ends. Germline CDR1 is SQVTM and CDR2 is ANQGSEA.

The rearrangement links TRBV28 to TRBJ2-1; TRBD2 is a possible D gene (5 bases). The V and J ends lost 11 bases and 7 bases respectively, with 24 bases between them. The CDR3 length is 15 residues. Germline values: CDR1 MDHEN, CDR2 SYDVKM. The CDR3 loop is CAPPHSSIALNEQFF. For the CDR3, the DNA is TGTGCCCCACCTCACTCTTCGATAGCGTTAAATGAGCAGTTCTTC. Full variable domain (rest looked up from reference TRBV28 and TRBJ2-1): DVKVTQSSRYLVKRTGEKVFLECVQDMDHENMFWYRQDPGLGLRLIYFSYDVKMKEKGDIPEGYSVSREKKERFSLILESASTNQTSMYLCAPPHSSIALNEQFFGPGTRLTVL.

V gene TRBV7-9 combines with J gene TRBJ2-1, with D tentatively TRBD2 (6 bases). Between the trimmed V and J ends, which lost 5 bases and 4 bases, there was a span of 9 bases. Germline lookup yields CDR1 SEHNR and CDR2 FQNEAQ (reference sequence). The CDR3 contains 13 residues. CDR3 nucleotides: TGTGCCAGCAGCGCGGGGACTTACAATGAGCAGTTCTTC. Translation gives CASSAGTYNEQFF.

The rearrangement links TRBV4-3 to TRBJ1-2; a possible D gene is TRBD1 (6 bases). Per the germline V gene, CDR1 is LGHNA and CDR2 is YSLEER. CDR3 length equals 16 residues. With 1 base removed from V and 6 bases from J, the gap between germline ends came to 18 bases. In DNA, the CDR3 is TGCGCCAGCAGCCAAGCTCTGTCTACAGGGTGGAATGGCTACACCTTC. Amino acids: CASSQALSTGWNGYTF.

The gene calls are TRBV19 and TRBJ2-7; 8 bases match TRBD2. This CDR3 spans 13 amino acids. The germline V gene encodes CDR1 LNHDA and CDR2 SQIVND (reference sequence). The ends lost 10 bases at V and 1 base at J; junction bases unmatched: 6. The CDR3 reads CATRGGLSYEQYF. CDR3 in DNA: TGTGCCACTCGGGGGGGCCTTTCCTACGAGCAGTACTTC.

The J gene is TRBJ2-1, the V gene TRBV6-2 or TRBV6-3; maybe TRBD2 (6 bases). Deletions cut 5 bases from V and 0 bases from J, with 17 bases between. The CDR3 loop spans 17 amino acids. Germline-derived CDR1 and CDR2 are MNHEY and SVGEGT. CDR3 sequence: CASSKTGTPSSYNEQFF. The CDR3 nucleotides read TGTGCCAGCAGTAAAACCGGGACTCCGAGCTCCTACAATGAGCAGTTCTTC.

A remark on this clone: This same CDR3 is encoded by further DNA sequences in the sample. The V and J genes are TRBV7-8 and TRBJ1-2; a possible D gene is TRBD1 (5 bases). The CDR3 length is 14 residues. Trimming cost V 5 bases and J 4 bases, with 14 bases left between them. Per germline, CDR1 SGHVS and CDR2 FQNEAQ. As DNA, the CDR3 is TGTGCCAGCAGCCTAGGGCAGGGTGGCTATGGCTACACCTTC. Translated: CASSLGQGGYGYTF.

The chain carries TRBV10-3 and TRBJ2-1; TRBD2 aligns across 8 bases. CDR1 is ENHRY and CDR2 is SYGVKD in the germline V gene. This CDR3 is built from 15 residues. After removal of 8 bases from V and 0 bases from J, the junction contained 6 bases not matched to a gene. CDR3 sequence (DNA): TGTGCCATCTCGGGAGGGTATTCCTCCTACAATGAGCAGTTCTTC. Protein product: CAISGGYSSYNEQFF.

The chain links TRBV11-2 to TRBJ2-7; D uncertain. V gave up 3 bases and J gave up 1 base, with 7 bases separating them. In germline, CDR1 is SGHAT, CDR2 FQNNGV. There are 13 residues in the CDR3. CDR3 sequence (DNA): TGTGCCAGCAGCTTGGCAGAATCCTACGAGCAGTACTTC. This sequence encodes CASSLAESYEQYF.

The CDR3 nucleotides are TGTGCCAGCAGGAGGACAGGGGGAGGCTACACCTTC. Amino acids: CASRRTGGGYTF. The J gene is TRBJ1-2, the V gene TRBV2, with 10 positions matching TRBD1. The CDR3 runs 12 residues. Germline assignment: CDR1 SNHLY and CDR2 FYNNEI. The V gene end was trimmed by 6 bases and the J gene end by 8 bases; junction bases not matched to a gene: 3.

This chain joins TRBV7-9 and TRBJ2-1, with 14 nucleotides matching TRBD2. This CDR3 spans 14 amino acids. Germline CDR1 is SEHNR and CDR2 is FQNEAQ (reference sequence). With V trimmed by 5 bases and J by 9 bases, 3 bases remained unmatched. The CDR3 bases are TGTGCCAGCAGCCGCGGACTAGCGGGAGGTGAGCAGTTCTTC. It codes for CASSRGLAGGEQFF.

This rearrangement joins TRBV28 to TRBJ1-2; 10 positions match TRBD1. CDR1 MDHEN and CDR2 SYDVKM come from the germline V gene. The CDR3 is 17 residues long. With V trimmed by 6 bases and J by 3 bases, 13 bases remained unmatched. In nucleotides, the CDR3 is TGTGCCAGCAGATACGACAGGGGGCCCAGATTTGACTATGGCTACACCTTC. Its protein is CASRYDRGPRFDYGYTF.

The chain uses TRBV4-2 and TRBJ1-4, with D possibly being TRBD1 (6 bases). The germline V and J ends were trimmed by 1 base and 6 bases, with 6 bases remaining between them. The germline gives CDR1 LGHNA, CDR2 YNFKEQ. The CDR3 spans 13 residues. CDR3 protein: CASSQGTDEKLFF. In DNA form, the CDR3 reads TGTGCCAGCAGCCAAGGGACAGATGAAAAACTGTTTTTT.

The rearrangement uses TRBV4-3 and TRBJ2-7; 10 nucleotides match TRBD2. Germline CDR1 reads LGHNA; CDR2 reads YSLEER. Trimming at V came to 0 bases and at J to 8 bases, leaving 10 bases not matched to a gene. The CDR3 consists of 16 residues. The CDR3 spells CASSQDPLAGEVKQYF. The CDR3 coding sequence is TGCGCCAGCAGCCAAGATCCCCTAGCGGGAGAGGTCAAGCAGTACTTC.

The chain recombines TRBV11-2 with TRBJ1-1, with TRBD1 identical over 9 bases. The V gene's germline CDR1 is SGHAT and CDR2 FQNNGV. The CDR3 runs to 15 residues. V gave up 7 bases and J gave up 2 bases; unmatched junction bases: 8. The CDR3 DNA sequence: TGTGCCAGCAAACCGGGACAGGGCACTAACACTGAAGCTTTCTTT. Translation: CASKPGQGTNTEAFF.

This chain uses TRBV7-2 with TRBJ2-1, with 12 bases matching TRBD2. The CDR3 has 17 residues. From germline, CDR1 is SGHTA and CDR2 FQGNSA. Unmatched junction bases numbered 6, after V lost 4 bases and J lost 2 bases. The CDR3 coding sequence is TGTGCCAGCAGCTATGCTAGCGGGAGGGCCCCCTACAATGAGCAGTTCTTC. Protein: CASSYASGRAPYNEQFF.

The chain combines TRBV7-6 with TRBJ2-3; TRBD2 matches at 9 bases. This CDR3 has 15 residues. The germline V gene has CDR1 SGHVS and CDR2 FNYEAQ. V lost 5 bases to trimming and J lost 4 bases; unmatched junction nucleotides: 7. CDR3 loop: CASSPIAGVPDTQYF. The CDR3 DNA is TGTGCCAGCAGCCCCATAGCGGGAGTTCCAGATACGCAGTATTTT.

This clone was seen only once. The chain employs TRBV9 and TRBJ2-2; D might be TRBD1 (5 bases). V lost 4 bases to trimming and J lost 1 base, with 11 bases between them. The CDR3 has 15 residues. Per germline, CDR1 SGDLS and CDR2 YYNGEE. The CDR3 protein is CASSQTQGNTGELFF. CDR3 sequence (DNA): TGTGCCAGCAGCCAGACTCAGGGGAACACCGGGGAGCTGTTTTTT.